This T cell receptor beta chain was recovered during a study of cytomegalovirus exposure and HLA in healthy donors (dated 2017 in TCRdb). For context, the study as a whole: According to an earlier analysis of 587 of the donors, about 170 million T cells yielded 100 million or so unique TCR beta sequences and 276 Gb of sequence data. Five DR-DQ haplotypes were treated as single units for association and clustering because of strong linkage in the cohort. The number of donors typed differed by locus, with roughly 629-640 for A, B, C, DRB1 and DQB1, roughly 520 for DQA1, some 570 for DPA1, and about 450 for DPB1. Every discovery cohort repertoire had been produced on one sequencing platform. A later analysis re-analyzed previously published TCR beta repertoires from approximately 700 donors and added high-resolution HLA genotyping to study TCR occurrence patterns. To decide whether each TCR beta V gene segment behaved as functional or pseudogenic, an earlier analysis of approximately 600 of the donors relied on high-throughput TCR beta sequencing. In addition to the first cohort of approximately 650 subjects, a separate validation cohort of approximately 110 different subjects was used. The study used immunosequencing to profile the T cell repertoires of several hundred subjects and linked those repertoires to cytomegalovirus serostatus. Among some 400 genotyped donors of the cohort, an average of approximately 240,000 unique TCR beta nucleotide sequences was sequenced per donor, of which roughly 18% were non-productive. Class I and class II HLA loci were covered by the typing at four-digit resolution. Among the roughly 400 genotyped donors, around 81% belonged to the genetic ancestry cluster associated with self-reported Caucasian donors. The study was designed to test whether signatures of past pathogen exposure could be identified by cataloging public T cell receptors. Donor age, sex, ethnicity and CMV serostatus were collected together with the repertoire data. An early release that covered fewer than 750 HLA-typed donors contained 300 to 350 gigabases of sequencing data and around 80 million unique TCR sequences. Rather than using new phenotypic data, the later analysis identified candidate immune exposures from TCR beta sequences and from how often those sequences occurred across donors. Genome-wide SNP genotypes for about 65% of the roughly 700 donors were used in a later genetic analysis, which treated that subset as a discovery cohort. The study combined high-throughput TCR immunosequencing, statistical association of individual TCRs with disease status, and machine learning to predict cytomegalovirus infection status.

Per the germline V gene (reference sequence), GTSNPN is the CDR1 and SVGIG is the CDR2. The cysteine opens and the phenylalanine closes a CDR3 of 14 amino acids. CDR3 DNA is the only sequence kept; it has 42 bases, read in frame from the first base. Germline trimming amounts to 5 bases on V and 7 bases on J, with 10 as the count of junction bases outside the gene matches. General conclusions and limits of the study: In a later analysis, the rate of TCR association differed among HLA loci, with DRB1 alleles having the most associated TCRs and HLA-C alleles having the fewest. Because HLA typing was missing for some donors at each locus, association tests included only the typed subset. In the study, about 150 TCR beta chains were listed as associated with cytomegalovirus. Broadly in line with IMGT annotations, most TCR beta V segments showed up in productive rearrangements about 90% or about 30% of the time in an earlier analysis of under 700 of the donors. Only TCR beta chains were sequenced in this cohort, and the absence of alpha or paired-chain data limited detectable features. Over 15 rarely observed V segments, including chromosome 9 orphons, were excluded from the earlier analysis of approximately 500 of the donors because counts were too low. Sequencing depth was assumed to be roughly uniform across donors in the presence/absence analyses, though that assumption may not hold. A later genetic analysis reported fewer N-insertions in productive TCRs among donors in an Asian-associated ancestry cluster than the roughly 670-donor mean. A further reported finding was that TCR beta sequences accurately predicted the HLA-A and HLA-B alleles for most subjects in the first cohort. A later analysis associated about 17,000 TCR beta sequences with specific HLA alleles at a false discovery rate of 0.05. Most TCR sequences were seen in very few donors, while some public TCRs were found in many individuals. In vitro tests confirmed that a few of the cytomegalovirus-associated TCR beta chains recognize cytomegalovirus antigens. A later analysis reported that several top co-occurrence clusters appeared linked to parvovirus B19, influenza, CMV and Epstein-Barr virus. Cytomegalovirus status was reported to be diagnosed by the classifier with high specificity and sensitivity in both the original and validation cohorts. In a later analysis, HLA-associated TCR beta chains showed more clonal expansion and lower generation probabilities than non-associated chains that were equally common. Linkage disequilibrium might explain the correlated functional status among segregating V segments, but an unknown experimental factor could not be excluded. The authors suggested that the approach could potentially be generalized to other disease states and immunological phenotypes. Immune exposure information for the cohort was limited to CMV serostatus. A cluster of highly shared sequence variants was judged likely to represent a technical artifact of the sequencing pipeline. In a later analysis, most CMV-associated TCR beta chains were found to appear HLA-restricted, with HLA associations seemingly driven largely by CMV exposure. In a later genetic analysis, a missense DCLRE1C variant was associated with V-gene and J-gene trimming of TCR beta chains, and the association was replicated in an independent cohort. Some IMGT-functional V segments, including TRBV6-2 and TRBV6-3, could not be distinguished by the 87-base-pair reads and were therefore excluded. When HLA alleles, especially DR and DQ, strongly co-occurred, TCR associations were difficult to assign to individual alleles.

The cohort consisted of 650 to 850 healthy bone marrow donors. At the time of sampling, all cohort members were nominally healthy, though unrecorded immune exposures were likely present. The donor tested CMV seropositive and was one of the 289 seropositive cohort members. Every donor gave a peripheral blood sample, and the peripheral blood mononuclear cells from that sample were used for TCR beta sequencing. Genomic DNA extraction from the blood cell samples was performed with the Qiagen DNeasy Blood Extraction Kit. Library construction relied on the immunoSEQ multiplex PCR assay. For the multiplex PCR, a mixture combining 60 forward primers for TCR Vbeta segments and 13 reverse primers for TCR Jbeta segments was used. The CDR3 region of rearranged TCR beta genes was amplified from genomic DNA by a multiplex PCR assay. On the Illumina HiSeq System, the amplified TCR beta libraries were sequenced as 87-base-pair reads. The paper's processing steps were these. A later analysis counted approximately 76 million unique TCR beta chains across the 670 or so repertoires, and roughly 9.9 million of these chains were shared by at least two donors. To remove PCR and sequencing errors, raw reads were error-corrected and collapsed into unique sequences using a nearest-neighbor algorithm that merged closely related sequences. CDR3 sequences were aligned to IMGT reference sequences to assign V, D and J gene segments. For a sequence to be retained, a match of at least six nucleotides was required to both a V gene segment and a J gene segment. Rearrangements were called productive when the CDR3 lacked stop codons and stayed in frame with V and J; all others were non-productive. CDR3 was defined by IMGT convention, running from the second conserved V-encoded cysteine to the conserved J-encoded phenylalanine. Sequences without an unambiguous match to a single V gene segment were excluded from the earlier analysis of 587 of the donors. In an earlier analysis of roughly 600 of the donors, a V segment was called functional when productive rearrangements were above 56.7%, and segregating when the standard deviation between donors exceeded 5%. A statistical classification framework was built to diagnose cytomegalovirus status from the catalog of TCR beta chain sequences. In a later analysis, V and J genes were assigned by comparing TCR nucleotide sequences against IMGT/GENE-DB human TR gene sequences. In a later analysis, CDR3 sequences and most-parsimonious VDJ recombination scenarios were assigned using the TCRdist pipeline. In a later analysis, every TCR beta chain was defined by the combination of its CDR3 amino acid sequence and its V-gene family, and reads without a unique V-gene family were dropped. To address suspected cross-contamination and a sequencing artifact, a later analysis removed approximately 590 highly shared, low-generation-probability nucleotide sequences. In a later analysis, a clonal expansion index was calculated for each public chain from normalized within-repertoire ranks of inferred template counts. A later analysis computed generation probabilities with a VDJ recombination model fitted to out-of-frame rearrangements, and checked the results against IGoR. Hypergeometric tests were used in a later analysis to score TCR-TCR, TCR-HLA and TCR-CMV co-occurrence, with a repertoire-size bias correction applied to the TCR pairs. To estimate false discovery rates, a later analysis permuted the HLA or CMV assignments 20 times. A later analysis grouped co-occurring TCRs with DBSCAN, adding TCRdist sequence similarity when clustering within HLA-allele-positive subsets. Co-occurrence clustering excluded repertoires with fewer than 30,000 or more than 120,000 public chains, plus five with anomalous nucleotide sharing. TCRdb limited this immuneACCESS table to in-frame rearrangements with V and J called. A share of clones is missing; checked studies link under half to unresolved V genes, and the rest is unexplained. V and J calls plus clone size are reproduced from that table; the DNA served to infer D and trimming. The table for this sample lists tens of thousands of clones; around 77% of them were counted only once. Roughly a fifth of the sample lies in the top ten.

On this clone itself: Its recognized antigen is unknown. Per-base qualities were not stored, and no clone one base away is much larger.

The chain couples TRBV30 to TRBJ2-7, with 11 bases in between that match TRBD2. Sequencing was done on a sample of PBMCs. The clonotype comes from a middle-aged woman in good health and CMV-seropositive. In nucleotide form, the sequence is TGTGCCTGGGGAATAGCGGGGGGGCCGGGTGAGCAGTACTTC. This translates into CAWGIAGGPGEQYF.